The entry that follows covers one T cell receptor beta chain sequence. Its antigen is currently unknown. Sequencing relied on a cDNA template that was reverse transcribed from extracted RNA. Sequenced by immunoSEQ multiplex PCR; TCRdb stores in-frame clones only, minus some. Of 95,000 to 100,000 clones in the sample, roughly two thirds are singletons; the top ten hold about a sixth. The data belong to a study of CD8+ T cells in alopecia areata. Study in general: Patients in the treated group were given tofacitinib by mouth, 5 to 10 mg twice a day. Findings and limits, study-wide: Researchers reported that TCR sharing among patients proved less clear than in mice, possibly HLA-linked. While tofacitinib was given, many expanded lesional clones persisted in scalp and blood.

Treatment defined: oral pan-JAK inhibitor, 5-10 mg twice daily. The researchers isolated CD4+ and CD8+ T cells from PBMCs by sorting. The V and J ends lost 3 bases and 1 base respectively, with 10 bases between them. This CDR3 is 15 amino acids long. Germline V lookup: CDR1 MDHEN, CDR2 SYDVKM. The sequencing here drew on CD8+ T cells sorted from blood, taken at week 4, from a patient treated with tofacitinib. This TCR was sampled from a human donor with alopecia areata. The rearrangement joins TRBV28 to TRBJ1-5, with D hard to call. As DNA, the CDR3 is TGTGCCAGCAGTTTCGTCGGGAGCAGCAATCAGCCCCAGCATTTT. It codes for CASSFVGSSNQPQHF.